Listed below are T cell receptor beta chains from one sample, sequenced in a study of T cells in Graves' hyperthyroidism and ophthalmopathy. TCRdb independently ran MiXCR on the multiplex PCR reads; one entry per CDR3 protein. Counted here are some 300,000 distinct CDR3 sequences, roughly 17% occurring once; the ten biggest clones make up roughly 33%. The specimen sequenced was blood. The receptors here all came from a man aged 25 to 40 with Graves' hyperthyroidism. The CDR3 runs from the conserved cysteine through the conserved F or W.

v_gene	j_gene	CDR3aa
TRBV5-5	TRBJ2-2	CASSLVTNTGELFF
TRBV12-3/TRBV12-4	TRBJ2-4	CASSRGGLNIQYF
TRBV7-9	TRBJ2-7	CASSMTSGTHEQYF
TRBV5-1	TRBJ2-2	CASGSTGVDTGELFF
TRBV30	TRBJ2-7	CAWRGPLEQYF
TRBV7-9	TRBJ1-2	CASSLQGFLNYGYTF
TRBV29-1	TRBJ1-6	CSVEVSRDSPLHF
TRBV20-1	TRBJ2-1	CSATGRLAPNMNEQFF
TRBV30	TRBJ1-2	CAWGNYNGYTF
TRBV25-1	TRBJ1-1	CASSSLQGNTEAFF
TRBV5-5	TRBJ2-7	CASTTGVVADYEQYF
TRBV3-1	TRBJ2-5	CASSGTSGIGSQYF
TRBV30	TRBJ1-5	CAWSRLSGDQPQHF
TRBV6-1	TRBJ2-7	CASSTKFDLSGRRWGEQYF
TRBV12-3/TRBV12-4	TRBJ1-3	CASSTGTASGNTIYF
TRBV3-1	TRBJ2-1	CASSLSSTYNEQFF
TRBV30	TRBJ2-7	CAWSVGTRSYEQYF
TRBV5-1	TRBJ1-2	CASSIRDSSYGYTF
TRBV12-3/TRBV12-4	TRBJ2-1	CASGFPGSYNEQFF
TRBV18	TRBJ2-1	CASSPKDRGRDEQFF
TRBV20-1	TRBJ2-1	CSARDRHSNNEQFF
TRBV7-8	TRBJ2-3	CASSSRDRVTDTQYF
TRBV2	TRBJ2-7	CASRSGRSDNEQYF
TRBV7-8	TRBJ1-1	CASSLAISATEAFF
TRBV20-1	TRBJ2-1	CSAPKTGGRHNEQFF
TRBV6-1	TRBJ2-7	CASSERLFPYEQYF
TRBV24-1	TRBJ2-3	CATSASGGPLTDTQYF
TRBV29-1	TRBJ1-5	CSVFEDRDQPQHF